The sequence of this T cell receptor beta chain was determined in a study of cytomegalovirus exposure and HLA in healthy donors. Study-wide results and caveats: Researchers reported that a few CMV-associated chains were confirmed in vitro as CMV antigen-specific. Based on reports, TCR beta sequences accurately predicted HLA-A and HLA-B alleles for most subjects. Among TCR beta chains of equal frequency, HLA-associated ones were more clonally expanded in a later analysis.

CDR3 length equals 12 residues. V lost 8 bases and J lost 7, with 11 bases in between. Germline V gene data show CDR1 as ENHRY and CDR2 as SYGVKD. Researchers ran the PCR with 60 Vbeta and 13 Jbeta primers. Some clones are missing from TCRdb's copy, which holds only in-frame ones; the method was immunoSEQ multiplex PCR. The sample consists of over 130,000 clones, 70% of them appearing once. The donors gave bone marrow, and they were healthy. On this clone itself: The antigen is undetermined.

Sequenced sample: PBMCs. This TCR came from a woman aged 25 to 39 in good health and CMV-seronegative. The V and J genes are TRBV10-3 and TRBJ1-4; D possibly corresponds to TRBD1 (5 bases). The chain's CDR3 is CAISGGGEKLFF. The CDR3 nucleotides are TGTGCCATCTCGGGGGGGGGTGAAAAACTGTTTTTT.